These 12 T cell receptor beta chains share one sample of origin, sequenced in a study of T cell responses to AZD1222 COVID-19 vaccine (dated by TCRdb to about 2021). This specimen's time point label, per the study, means: baseline before first vaccination. Libraries came from the immunoSEQ multiplex PCR assay. Here the immuneACCESS table is served through TCRdb, limited to in-frame sequences with V and J called. Missing clones are a known gap in these copies; in checked studies unresolved V genes cover under half, and the rest lacks a known reason. The sample yields fewer than 120,000 clones; around 82% were counted once. The biggest ten clones account for 4% to 5% of the sample. Sample: peripheral blood, taken on day 0 of AZD1222 vaccination. These receptors were taken from an adult in good health.

This chain connects TRBV4-3 to TRBJ1-4, with D tentatively TRBD1 (5 bases). The CDR3 is 14 residues long. CDR1 is LGHNA and CDR2 is YSLEER in the germline V gene. V was clipped by 6 bases and J by 6 bases, with 14 bases between them. The CDR3 region is CASSPRVGHEKLFF. The CDR3 DNA reads as TGCGCCAGCAGTCCACGGGTGGGGCATGAAAAACTGTTTTTT.

The chain couples TRBV5-4 to TRBJ1-2; D is unresolved. Trimming cost V 4 bases and J 4 bases, with 11 bases left between them. The CDR3 spans 13 residues. Germline lookup yields CDR1 SGHNT and CDR2 YYREEE (reference sequence). As DNA, the CDR3 is TGTGCCAGCAGCCCATCCGAACTCTATGGCTACACCTTC. It specifies CASSPSELYGYTF.

The CDR3 DNA reads as TGTGCCAGCAGCTCAGGGGGTTTTGGCTACACCTTC. Its translation: CASSSGGFGYTF. The J gene is TRBJ1-2, the V gene TRBV28, with TRBD1 matching 7 bases. CDR1 and CDR2 from the germline V gene are MDHEN and SYDVKM. V lost 6 bases to trimming and J lost 7 bases; unmatched junction nucleotides: 5. CDR3 length: 12 amino acids.

J is TRBJ2-5 and V is TRBV3-1 (or the pseudogene TRBV3-2), with D perhaps TRBD2 (6 bases). Trimming took 3 bases from V and 1 from J, leaving 18 bases between them. The CDR3 is made up of 17 amino acids. The germline CDR1 and CDR2 sequences are LGHDT and YNNKEL (reference sequence). The CDR3, as DNA: TGTGCCAGCAGCCAGCGGGACCTCCCAATATCCCAAGAGACCCAGTACTTC. It encodes CASSQRDLPISQETQYF.

J is TRBJ2-7 and V is TRBV5-1; 13 bases line up with TRBD2. The germline gives CDR1 SGHRS, CDR2 YFSETQ. V was pared by 3 bases and J by 0 bases, with 9 bases of the junction left unmatched. The CDR3 loop spans 18 amino acids. CDR3 in amino acids: CASSSQTSGRTSSYEQYF. DNA for the CDR3: TGCGCCAGCAGCTCCCAGACTAGCGGGAGGACGAGCTCCTACGAGCAGTACTTC.

The CDR3 region is CASSGDTLDTQYF. In nucleotides, the CDR3 is TGTGCCAGCAGCGGGGACACCCTAGATACGCAGTATTTT. The chain is built from TRBV7-8 and TRBJ2-3, with D possibly matching TRBD1 (6 bases). Trimming removed 5 bases from V and 5 bases from J, with 11 bases in between. This CDR3 contains 13 residues. Germline CDR1 reads SGHVS; CDR2 reads FQNEAQ.

The CDR3 DNA reads as TGTGCCAGCAGCTTAGTCACTGGGGGTGCTAATGAAAAACTGTTTTTT. Encoded protein: CASSLVTGGANEKLFF. V is TRBV7-6 and J is TRBJ1-4, with a weak D call TRBD1 (5 bases). The length of the CDR3 is 16 residues. Between the trimmed V and J ends, which lost 1 base and 3 bases, there was a span of 12 bases. Germline V gives CDR1 SGHVS, CDR2 FNYEAQ.

V and J are TRBV7-6 and TRBJ2-7, with D possibly being TRBD1 or TRBD2 (5 bases each). V was pared by 5 bases and J by 7 bases, with 21 bases between. The CDR3 length is 15 residues. Germline values: CDR1 SGHVS, CDR2 FNYEAQ. Here the CDR3 DNA reads TGTGCCAGCAGCCCCCTTTCAGGAGGACAAGGGGAGCAGTACTTC. Its protein is CASSPLSGGQGEQYF.

This clone appeared once. The chain employs TRBV28 and TRBJ1-4; 7 nucleotides agree with TRBD1. The ends lost 6 bases at V and 6 bases at J; junction bases unmatched: 10. The CDR3 length is 15 residues. Germline V gene lookup returns CDR1 MDHEN and CDR2 SYDVKM. In DNA form, the CDR3 reads TGTGCCAGCAGACAAGAAGACAGGGTAGATGAAAAACTGTTTTTT. Translation: CASRQEDRVDEKLFF.

The chain is built from TRBV5-4 and TRBJ2-3; 13 positions agree with TRBD2. V was pared by 4 bases and J by 5 bases, with 7 bases of the junction left unmatched. The CDR3 consists of 16 residues. Germline V gene lookup returns CDR1 SGHNT and CDR2 YYREEE (reference sequence). The CDR3 spells CASSLLGTSGEDTQYF. In DNA, the CDR3 is TGTGCCAGCAGCCTCTTAGGGACTAGCGGGGAAGATACGCAGTATTTT.

Worth noting for this clone: One end of the junction varies from germline; a read error may be responsible. The V and J genes are TRBV7-8 and TRBJ1-2, with D unresolved. Germline assignment: CDR1 SGHVS and CDR2 FQNEAQ. This CDR3 has 14 residues. The CDR3 DNA reads as TGTGCCAGCAGCCACCTACCAGGAGCCTCTAACTATGGCTTC. Protein: CASSHLPGASNYGF.

The rearrangement links TRBV9 to TRBJ2-2; unclear D gene. The ends were cut back, 0 bases at V and 4 bases at J, with 10 bases in the middle. Looked up from germline, CDR1 is SGDLS and CDR2 is YYNGEE. The CDR3 is 15 amino acids. The CDR3, as DNA: TGTGCCAGCAGCGTAGTCGATGGCGGCACCGGGGAGCTGTTTTTT. It is translated as CASSVVDGGTGELFF. Drawing the rest from reference TRBV9 and TRBJ2-2, the complete variable domain is DSGVTQTPKHLITATGQRVTLRCSPRSGDLSVYWYQQSLDQGLQFLIQYYNGEERAKGNILERFSAQQFPDLHSELNLSSLELGDSALYFCASSVVDGGTGELFFGEGSRLTVL.